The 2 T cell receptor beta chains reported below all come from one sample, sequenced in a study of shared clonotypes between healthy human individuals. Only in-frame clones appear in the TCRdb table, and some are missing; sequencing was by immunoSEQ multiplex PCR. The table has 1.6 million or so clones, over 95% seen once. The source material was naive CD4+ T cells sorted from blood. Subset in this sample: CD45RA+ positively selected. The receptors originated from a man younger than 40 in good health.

For the CDR3, the DNA is TGTGCCAGCAGATATAAAACCGGAACCTACGAGCAGTACTTC. Amino acids: CASRYKTGTYEQYF. This rearrangement joins TRBV6-5 to TRBJ2-7; no clear D gene. In germline, CDR1 is MNHEY, CDR2 SVGAGI. The CDR3 runs 14 residues. The V end was cut by 6 bases, the J end by 2 bases, with 14 bases between.

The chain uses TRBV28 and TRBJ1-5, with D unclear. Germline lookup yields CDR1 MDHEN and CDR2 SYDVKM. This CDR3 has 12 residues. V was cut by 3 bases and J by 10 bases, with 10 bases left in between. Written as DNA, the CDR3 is TGTGCCAGCAGTTTCTCTCCAGGACCCCAGCATTTT. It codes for CASSFSPGPQHF.